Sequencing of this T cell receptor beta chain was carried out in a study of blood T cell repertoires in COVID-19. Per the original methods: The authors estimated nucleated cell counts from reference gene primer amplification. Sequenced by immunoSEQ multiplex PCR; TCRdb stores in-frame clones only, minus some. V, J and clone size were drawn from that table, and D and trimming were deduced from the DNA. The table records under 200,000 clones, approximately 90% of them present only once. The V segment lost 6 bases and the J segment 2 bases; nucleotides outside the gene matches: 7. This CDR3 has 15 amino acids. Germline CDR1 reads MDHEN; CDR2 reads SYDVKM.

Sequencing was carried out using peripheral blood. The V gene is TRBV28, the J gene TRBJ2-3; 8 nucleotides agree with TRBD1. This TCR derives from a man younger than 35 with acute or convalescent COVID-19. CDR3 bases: TGTGCCAGCAGACCCCCGGACAGGGTCACAGATACGCAGTATTTT. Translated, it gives CASRPPDRVTDTQYF.